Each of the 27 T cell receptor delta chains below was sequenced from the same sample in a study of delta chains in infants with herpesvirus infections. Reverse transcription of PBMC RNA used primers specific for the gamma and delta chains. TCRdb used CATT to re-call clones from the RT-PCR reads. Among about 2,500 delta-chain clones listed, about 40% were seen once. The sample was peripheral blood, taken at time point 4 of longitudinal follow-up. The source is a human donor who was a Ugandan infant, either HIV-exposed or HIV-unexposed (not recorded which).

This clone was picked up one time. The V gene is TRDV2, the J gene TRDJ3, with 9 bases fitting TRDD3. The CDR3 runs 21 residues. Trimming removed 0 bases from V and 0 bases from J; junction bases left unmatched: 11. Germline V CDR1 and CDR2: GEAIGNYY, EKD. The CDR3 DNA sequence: TGTGCCTGTGACACCGCTGCGCTACTGGGGGAGTCCTCCTGGGACACCCGACAGATGTTTTTC. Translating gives CACDTAALLGESSWDTRQMFF.

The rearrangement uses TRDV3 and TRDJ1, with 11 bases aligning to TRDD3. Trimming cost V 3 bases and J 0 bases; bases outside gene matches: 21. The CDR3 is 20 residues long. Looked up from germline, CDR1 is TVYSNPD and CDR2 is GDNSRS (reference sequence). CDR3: CALSSRYWGITAPYTDKLIF. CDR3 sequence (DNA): TGTGCCTTGTCTTCCCGTTACTGGGGGATAACTGCGCCGTACACCGATAAACTCATCTTT.

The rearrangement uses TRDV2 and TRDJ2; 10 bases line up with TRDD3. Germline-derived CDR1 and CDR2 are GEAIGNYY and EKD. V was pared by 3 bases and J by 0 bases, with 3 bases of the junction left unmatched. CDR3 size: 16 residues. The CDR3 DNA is TGTGCCTGTGACGTACTGGGGGATGCTTTGACAGCACAACTCTTCTTT. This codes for CACDVLGDALTAQLFF.

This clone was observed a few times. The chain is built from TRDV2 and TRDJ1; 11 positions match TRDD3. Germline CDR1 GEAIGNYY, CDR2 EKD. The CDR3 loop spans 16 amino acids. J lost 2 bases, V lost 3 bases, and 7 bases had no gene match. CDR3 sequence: CACDGLGDRKTDKLIF. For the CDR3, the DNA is TGTGCCTGTGACGGACTGGGGGATAGGAAAACCGATAAACTCATCTTT.

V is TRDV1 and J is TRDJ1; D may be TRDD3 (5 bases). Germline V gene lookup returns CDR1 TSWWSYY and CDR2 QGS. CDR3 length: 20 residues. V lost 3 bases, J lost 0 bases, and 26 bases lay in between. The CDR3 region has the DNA TGTGCTCTTGGGGACCATACGGACGCGGATTCGGGCCAGTACACCGATAAACTCATCTTT. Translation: CALGDHTDADSGQYTDKLIF.

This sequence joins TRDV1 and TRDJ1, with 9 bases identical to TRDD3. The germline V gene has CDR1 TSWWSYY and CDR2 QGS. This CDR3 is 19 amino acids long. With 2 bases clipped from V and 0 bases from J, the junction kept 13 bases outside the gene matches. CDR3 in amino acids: CALGEKPRLGEQYTDKLIF. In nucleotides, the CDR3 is TGTGCTCTTGGGGAAAAACCGAGACTGGGGGAGCAATACACCGATAAACTCATCTTT.

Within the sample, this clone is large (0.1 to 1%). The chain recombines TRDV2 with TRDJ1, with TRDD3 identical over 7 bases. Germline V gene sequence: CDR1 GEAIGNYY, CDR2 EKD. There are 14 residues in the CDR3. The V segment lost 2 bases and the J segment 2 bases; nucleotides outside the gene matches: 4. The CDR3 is CACDNLLGTDKLIF. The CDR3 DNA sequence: TGTGCCTGTGACAACCTACTGGGGACCGATAAACTCATCTTT.

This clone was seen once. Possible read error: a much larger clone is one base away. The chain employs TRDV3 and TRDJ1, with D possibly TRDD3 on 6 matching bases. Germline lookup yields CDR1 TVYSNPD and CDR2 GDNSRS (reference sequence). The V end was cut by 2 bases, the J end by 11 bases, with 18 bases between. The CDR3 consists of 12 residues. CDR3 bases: TGTGCCTTTCCGGGGTCGGCTGGGGCCCTCATCTTT. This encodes CAFPGSAGALIF.

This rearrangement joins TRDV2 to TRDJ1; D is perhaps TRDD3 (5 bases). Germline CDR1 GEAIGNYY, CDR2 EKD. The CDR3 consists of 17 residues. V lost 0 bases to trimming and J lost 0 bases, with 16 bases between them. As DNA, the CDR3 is TGTGCCTGTGACACCCTTAGGGGGGCCATGTACACCGATAAACTCATCTTT. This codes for CACDTLRGAMYTDKLIF.

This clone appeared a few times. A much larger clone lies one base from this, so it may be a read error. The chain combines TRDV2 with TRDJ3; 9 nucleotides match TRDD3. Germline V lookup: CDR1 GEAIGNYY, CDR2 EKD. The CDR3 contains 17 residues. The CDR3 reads CACDTTGGTWGTRQMFF. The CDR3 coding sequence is TGTGCCTGTGACACCACTGGGGGAACCTGGGGCACCCGACAGATGTTTTTC.

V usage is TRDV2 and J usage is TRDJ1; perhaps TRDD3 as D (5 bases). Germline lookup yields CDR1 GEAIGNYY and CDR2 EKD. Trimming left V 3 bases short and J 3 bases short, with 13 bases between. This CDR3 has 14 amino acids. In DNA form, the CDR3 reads TGTGCCTGTGACTATTATGGGGAGGCCGATAAACTCATCTTT. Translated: CACDYYGEADKLIF.

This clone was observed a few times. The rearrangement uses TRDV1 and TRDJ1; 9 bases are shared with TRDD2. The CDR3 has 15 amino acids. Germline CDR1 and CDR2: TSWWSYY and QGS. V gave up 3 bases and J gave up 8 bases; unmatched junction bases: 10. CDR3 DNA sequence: TGTGCTCTTGGGGACCTCCTTCCTACCTTCGCGAAACTCATCTTT. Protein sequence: CALGDLLPTFAKLIF.

Here the CDR3 DNA reads TGTGCCTTTGGGCTTGGCGGCCTCCGGCCCTACACCGATAAACTCATCTTT. Protein: CAFGLGGLRPYTDKLIF. The gene calls are TRDV3 and TRDJ1; D is ambiguous. V lost 2 bases and J 0 bases, leaving 22 bases between the germline ends. The CDR3 extends over 17 amino acids. Germline V gene data show CDR1 as TVYSNPD and CDR2 as GDNSRS (reference sequence).

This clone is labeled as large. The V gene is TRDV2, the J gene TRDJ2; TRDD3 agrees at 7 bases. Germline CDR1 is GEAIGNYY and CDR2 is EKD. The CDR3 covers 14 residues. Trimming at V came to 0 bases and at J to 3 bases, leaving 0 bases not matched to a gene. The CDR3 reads CACDTWGMTAQLFF. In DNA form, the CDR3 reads TGTGCCTGTGACACCTGGGGGATGACAGCACAACTCTTCTTT.

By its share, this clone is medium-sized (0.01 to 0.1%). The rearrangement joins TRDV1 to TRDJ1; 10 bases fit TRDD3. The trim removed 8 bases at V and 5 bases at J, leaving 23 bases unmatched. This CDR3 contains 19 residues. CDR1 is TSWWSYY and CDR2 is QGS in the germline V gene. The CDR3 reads CALLNYVWGIERDGDKLIF. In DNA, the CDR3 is TGTGCTCTTCTCAACTACGTCTGGGGGATAGAAAGGGACGGGGATAAACTCATCTTT.

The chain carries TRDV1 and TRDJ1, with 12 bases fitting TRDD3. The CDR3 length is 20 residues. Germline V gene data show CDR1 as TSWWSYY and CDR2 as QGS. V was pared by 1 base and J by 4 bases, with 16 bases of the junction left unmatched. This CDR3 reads CALGEHHTRTGGYRGDKLIF. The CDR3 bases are TGTGCTCTTGGGGAACATCATACCCGTACTGGGGGATACCGAGGCGATAAACTCATCTTT.

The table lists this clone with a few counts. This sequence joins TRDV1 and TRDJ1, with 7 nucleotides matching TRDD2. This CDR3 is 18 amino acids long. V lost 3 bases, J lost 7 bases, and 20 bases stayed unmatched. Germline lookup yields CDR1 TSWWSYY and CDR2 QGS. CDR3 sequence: CALGDPFLPYPYPSKLIF. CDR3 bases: TGTGCTCTTGGGGACCCTTTCCTACCCTATCCGTATCCGAGTAAACTCATCTTT.

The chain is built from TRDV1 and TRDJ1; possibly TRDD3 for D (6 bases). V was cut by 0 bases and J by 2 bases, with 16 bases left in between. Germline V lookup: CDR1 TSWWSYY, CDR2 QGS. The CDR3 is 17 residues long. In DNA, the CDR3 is TGTGCTCTTGGGGAACTGCTCTGGGGACCCCTTACCGATAAACTCATCTTT. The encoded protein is CALGELLWGPLTDKLIF.

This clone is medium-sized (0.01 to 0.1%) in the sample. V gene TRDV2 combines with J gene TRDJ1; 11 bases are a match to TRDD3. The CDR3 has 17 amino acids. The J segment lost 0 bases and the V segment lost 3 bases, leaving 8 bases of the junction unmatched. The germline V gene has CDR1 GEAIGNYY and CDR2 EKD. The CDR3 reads CACDPLGDTLYTDKLIF. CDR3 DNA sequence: TGTGCCTGTGACCCTCTGGGGGATACCCTCTACACCGATAAACTCATCTTT.

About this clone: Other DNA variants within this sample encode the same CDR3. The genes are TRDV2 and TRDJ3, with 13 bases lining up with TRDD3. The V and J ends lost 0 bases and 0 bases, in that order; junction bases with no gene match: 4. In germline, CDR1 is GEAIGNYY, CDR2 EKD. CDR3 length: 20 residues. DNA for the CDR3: TGTGCCTGTGACACCGTACTGGGGGATACGAGCTCCTGGGACACCCGACAGATGTTTTTC. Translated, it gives CACDTVLGDTSSWDTRQMFF.

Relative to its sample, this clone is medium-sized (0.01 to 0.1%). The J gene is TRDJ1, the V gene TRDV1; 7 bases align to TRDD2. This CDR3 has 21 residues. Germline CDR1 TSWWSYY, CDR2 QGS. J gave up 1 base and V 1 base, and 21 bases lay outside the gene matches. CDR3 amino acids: CALGEPTPSSNAGPSTDKLIF. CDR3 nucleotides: TGTGCTCTTGGGGAACCTACTCCTTCCTCTAACGCCGGGCCTTCCACCGATAAACTCATCTTT.

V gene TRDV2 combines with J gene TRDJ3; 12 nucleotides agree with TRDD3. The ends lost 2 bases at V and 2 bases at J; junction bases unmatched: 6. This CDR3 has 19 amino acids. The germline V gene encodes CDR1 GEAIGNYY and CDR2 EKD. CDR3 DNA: TGTGCCTGTGACAGCCTACTGGGGGATACCGCCTGGGACACCCGACAGATGTTTTTC. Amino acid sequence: CACDSLLGDTAWDTRQMFF.

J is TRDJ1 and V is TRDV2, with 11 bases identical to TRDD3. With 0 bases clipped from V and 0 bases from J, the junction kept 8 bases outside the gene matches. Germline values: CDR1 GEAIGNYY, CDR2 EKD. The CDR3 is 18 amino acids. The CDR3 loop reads CACDTIWGIQRYTDKLIF. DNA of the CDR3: TGTGCCTGTGACACCATCTGGGGGATACAACGGTACACCGATAAACTCATCTTT.

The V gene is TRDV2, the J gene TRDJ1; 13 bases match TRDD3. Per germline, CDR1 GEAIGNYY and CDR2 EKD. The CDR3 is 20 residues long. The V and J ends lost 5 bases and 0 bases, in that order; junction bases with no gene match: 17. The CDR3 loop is CACADILLGDTFPNTDKLIF. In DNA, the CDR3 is TGTGCCTGTGCGGATATTTTACTGGGGGATACGTTCCCAAACACCGATAAACTCATCTTT.

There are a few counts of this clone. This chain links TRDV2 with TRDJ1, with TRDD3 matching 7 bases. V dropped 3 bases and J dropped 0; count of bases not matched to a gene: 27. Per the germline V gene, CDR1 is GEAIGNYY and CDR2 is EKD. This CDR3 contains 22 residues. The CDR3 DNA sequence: TGTGCCTGTGACCCTGTTACTTCTGGGGATAGAACCCCCCCCCTGTACACCGATAAACTCATCTTT. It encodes CACDPVTSGDRTPPLYTDKLIF.

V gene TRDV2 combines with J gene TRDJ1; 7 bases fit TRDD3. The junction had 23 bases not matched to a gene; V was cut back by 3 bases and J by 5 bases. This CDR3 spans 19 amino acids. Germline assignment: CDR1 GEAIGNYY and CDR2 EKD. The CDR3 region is CACDSPFSVLGMPRDKLIF. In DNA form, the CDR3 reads TGTGCCTGTGACTCCCCATTTTCGGTACTGGGGATGCCAAGGGATAAACTCATCTTT.

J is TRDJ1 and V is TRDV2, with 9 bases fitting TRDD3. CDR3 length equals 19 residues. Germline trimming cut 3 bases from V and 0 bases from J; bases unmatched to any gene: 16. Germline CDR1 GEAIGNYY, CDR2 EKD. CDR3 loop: CACDPTVGGYNPYTDKLIF. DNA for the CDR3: TGTGCCTGTGACCCGACGGTTGGGGGATATAACCCGTACACCGATAAACTCATCTTT.